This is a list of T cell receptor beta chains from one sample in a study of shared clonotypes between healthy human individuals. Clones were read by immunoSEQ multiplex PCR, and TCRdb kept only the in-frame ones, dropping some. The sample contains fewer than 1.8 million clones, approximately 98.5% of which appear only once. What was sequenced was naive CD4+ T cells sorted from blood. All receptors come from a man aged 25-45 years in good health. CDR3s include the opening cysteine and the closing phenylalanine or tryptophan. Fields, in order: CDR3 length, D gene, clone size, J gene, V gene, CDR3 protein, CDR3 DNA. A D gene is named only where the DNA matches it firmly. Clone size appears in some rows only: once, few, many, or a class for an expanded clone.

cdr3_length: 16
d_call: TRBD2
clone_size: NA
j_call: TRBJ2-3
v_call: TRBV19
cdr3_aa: CASSSTGTSGTDTQYF
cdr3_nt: TGTGCCAGTAGTTCAACCGGGACTAGCGGCACAGATACGCAGTATTTT

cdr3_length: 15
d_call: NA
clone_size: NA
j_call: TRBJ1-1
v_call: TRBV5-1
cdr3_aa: CASSSGSTVNTEAFF
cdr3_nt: TGCGCCAGCAGCTCGGGATCGACAGTCAACACTGAAGCTTTCTTT

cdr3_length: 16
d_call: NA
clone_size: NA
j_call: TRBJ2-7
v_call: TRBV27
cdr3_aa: CASSSHTGRPSYEQYF
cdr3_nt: TGTGCCAGCAGTTCCCACACAGGGCGACCCTCCTACGAGCAGTACTTC

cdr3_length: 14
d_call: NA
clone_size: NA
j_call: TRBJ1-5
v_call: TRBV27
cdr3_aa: CASSFSGVNQPQHF
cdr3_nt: TGTGCCAGCAGTTTCTCTGGAGTTAATCAGCCCCAGCATTTT

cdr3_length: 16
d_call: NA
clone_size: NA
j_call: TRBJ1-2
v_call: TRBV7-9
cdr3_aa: CASSLGRSTDNYGYTF
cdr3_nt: TGTGCCAGCAGCTTAGGTCGATCGACAGACAACTATGGCTACACCTTC

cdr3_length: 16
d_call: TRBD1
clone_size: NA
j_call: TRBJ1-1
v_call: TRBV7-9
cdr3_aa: CASSRDRALMNTEAFF
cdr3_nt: TGTGCCAGCAGCCGCGACAGGGCCCTCATGAACACTGAAGCTTTCTTT

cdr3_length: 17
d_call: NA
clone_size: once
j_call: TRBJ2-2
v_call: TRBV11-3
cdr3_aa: CASSSSIVTANTGELFF
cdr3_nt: TGTGCCAGCAGCTCCAGCATCGTCACAGCAAACACCGGGGAGCTGTTTTTT

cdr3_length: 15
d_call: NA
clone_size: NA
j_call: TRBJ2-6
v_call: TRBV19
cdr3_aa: CASSIVSGFTNVLTF
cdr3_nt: TGTGCCAGTAGTATAGTTTCCGGATTCACCAACGTCCTGACTTTC

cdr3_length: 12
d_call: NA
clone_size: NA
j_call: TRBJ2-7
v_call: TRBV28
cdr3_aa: CASSLYRSEQYF
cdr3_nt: TGTGCCAGCAGTTTGTACAGGAGCGAGCAGTACTTC

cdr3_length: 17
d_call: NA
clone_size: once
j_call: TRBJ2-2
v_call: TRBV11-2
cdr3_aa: CASSPRAMANRAGELFF
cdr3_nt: TGTGCCAGCAGCCCAAGGGCCATGGCCAACCGAGCCGGGGAGCTGTTTTTT

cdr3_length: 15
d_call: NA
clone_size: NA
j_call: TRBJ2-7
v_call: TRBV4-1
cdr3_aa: CASRERENSGYEQYF
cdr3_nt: TGCGCCAGCAGGGAAAGGGAAAACTCAGGCTACGAGCAGTACTTC

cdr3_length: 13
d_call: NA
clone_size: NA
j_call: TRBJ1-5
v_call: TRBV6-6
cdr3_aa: CASSYRENQPQHF
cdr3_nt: TGTGCCAGCAGTTACAGGGAGAATCAGCCCCAGCATTTT

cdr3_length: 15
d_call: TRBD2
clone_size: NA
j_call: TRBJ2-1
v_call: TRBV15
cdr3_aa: CATSRVTSGTNEQFF
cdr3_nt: TGTGCCACCAGCAGAGTTACTAGCGGGACTAATGAGCAGTTCTTC

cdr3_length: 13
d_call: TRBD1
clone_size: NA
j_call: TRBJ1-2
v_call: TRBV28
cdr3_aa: CASSAPGGGGYTF
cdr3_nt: TGTGCCAGCAGTGCCCCAGGGGGCGGGGGCTACACCTTC

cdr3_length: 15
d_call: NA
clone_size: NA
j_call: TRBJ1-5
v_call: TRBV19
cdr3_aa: CASSIGGRDNQPQHF
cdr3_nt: TGTGCCAGTAGTATAGGCGGCAGGGATAATCAGCCCCAGCATTTT

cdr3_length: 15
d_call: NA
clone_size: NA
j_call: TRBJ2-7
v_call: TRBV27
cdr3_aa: CASSLLWSTIYEQYF
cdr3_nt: TGTGCCAGCAGTTTGCTCTGGAGTACTATCTACGAGCAGTACTTC

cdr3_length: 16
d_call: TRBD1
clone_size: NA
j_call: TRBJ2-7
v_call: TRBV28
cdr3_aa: CASSSPLTGSSYEQYF
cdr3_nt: TGTGCCAGCAGTTCACCACTGACAGGGTCCTCCTACGAGCAGTACTTC

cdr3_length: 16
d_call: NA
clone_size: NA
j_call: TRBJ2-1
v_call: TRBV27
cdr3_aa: CASSKRGASSYNEQFF
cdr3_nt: TGTGCCAGCAGTAAACGAGGGGCTAGCTCCTACAATGAGCAGTTCTTC

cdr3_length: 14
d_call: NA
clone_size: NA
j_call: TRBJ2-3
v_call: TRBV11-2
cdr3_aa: CASSFRASTDTQYF
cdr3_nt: TGTGCCAGCAGCTTCAGGGCTAGCACAGATACGCAGTATTTT

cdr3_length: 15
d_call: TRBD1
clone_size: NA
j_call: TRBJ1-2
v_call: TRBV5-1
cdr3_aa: CASSLVGQAYYGYTF
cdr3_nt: TGCGCCAGCAGCTTGGTAGGACAGGCGTACTATGGCTACACCTTC

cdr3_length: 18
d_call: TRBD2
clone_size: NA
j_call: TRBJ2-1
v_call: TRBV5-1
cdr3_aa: CASSLGGTSGALFNEQFF
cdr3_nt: TGCGCCAGCAGCTTAGGAGGGACTAGCGGGGCTCTCTTCAATGAGCAGTTCTTC

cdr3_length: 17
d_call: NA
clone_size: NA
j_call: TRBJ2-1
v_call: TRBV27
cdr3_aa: CASSPRFVTYSYNEQFF
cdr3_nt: TGTGCCAGCAGTCCCCGTTTCGTAACGTATTCCTACAATGAGCAGTTCTTC

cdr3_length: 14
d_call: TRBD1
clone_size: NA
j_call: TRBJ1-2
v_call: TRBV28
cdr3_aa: CASSPGTGRHGYTF
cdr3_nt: TGTGCCAGCAGTCCGGGGACAGGGCGACATGGCTACACCTTC

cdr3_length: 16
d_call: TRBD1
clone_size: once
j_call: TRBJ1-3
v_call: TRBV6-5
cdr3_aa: CASSYSGTGDGNTIYF
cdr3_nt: TGTGCCAGCAGTTACTCCGGGACAGGGGACGGAAACACCATATATTTT

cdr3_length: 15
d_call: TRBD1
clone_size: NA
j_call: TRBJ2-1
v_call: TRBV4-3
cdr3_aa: CASSQAGTGINEQFF
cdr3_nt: TGCGCCAGCAGCCAAGCGGGGACAGGGATCAATGAGCAGTTCTTC

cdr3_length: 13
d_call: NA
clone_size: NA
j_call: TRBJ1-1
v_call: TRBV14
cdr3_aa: CASSLGTNTEAFF
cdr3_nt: TGTGCCAGCAGCCTCGGGACGAACACTGAAGCTTTCTTT

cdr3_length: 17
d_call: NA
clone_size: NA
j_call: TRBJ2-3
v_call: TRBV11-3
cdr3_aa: CASSLDAEPPSTDTQYF
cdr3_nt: TGTGCCAGCAGCTTAGATGCGGAGCCTCCTAGCACAGATACGCAGTATTTT

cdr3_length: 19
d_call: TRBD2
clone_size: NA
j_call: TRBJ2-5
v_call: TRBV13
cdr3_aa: CASSYRTSGRAGGGETQYF
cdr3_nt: TGTGCCAGCAGCTACCGGACTAGCGGGAGGGCCGGAGGCGGAGAGACCCAGTACTTC

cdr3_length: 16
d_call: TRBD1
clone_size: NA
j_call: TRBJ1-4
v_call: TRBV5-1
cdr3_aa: CASSSDLQGINEKLFF
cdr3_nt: TGCGCCAGCAGCTCTGATTTACAGGGGATCAATGAAAAACTGTTTTTT

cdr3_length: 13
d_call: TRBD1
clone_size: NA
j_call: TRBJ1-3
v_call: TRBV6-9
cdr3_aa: CAIQGIGGNTIYF
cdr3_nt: TGTGCCATACAGGGGATCGGTGGAAACACCATATATTTT

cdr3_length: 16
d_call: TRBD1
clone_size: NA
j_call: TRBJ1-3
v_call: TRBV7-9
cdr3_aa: CASSIPGQGKGNTIYF
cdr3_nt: TGTGCCAGCAGCATTCCGGGACAGGGGAAAGGAAACACCATATATTTT

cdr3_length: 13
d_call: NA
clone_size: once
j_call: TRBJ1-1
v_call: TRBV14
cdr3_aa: CASSQSLLSEAFF
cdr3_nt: TGTGCCAGCAGCCAAAGTCTGTTGTCTGAAGCTTTCTTT

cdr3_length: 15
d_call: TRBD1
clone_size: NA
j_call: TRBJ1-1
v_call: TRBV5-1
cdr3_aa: CASSLAGGRRTEAFF
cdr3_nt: TGCGCCAGCAGCTTGGCAGGGGGAAGGAGGACTGAAGCTTTCTTT

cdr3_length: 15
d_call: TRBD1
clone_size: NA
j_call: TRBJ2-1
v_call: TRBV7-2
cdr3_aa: CASSLGPGQYNEQFF
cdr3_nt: TGTGCCAGCAGCTTAGGCCCGGGACAGTACAATGAGCAGTTCTTC

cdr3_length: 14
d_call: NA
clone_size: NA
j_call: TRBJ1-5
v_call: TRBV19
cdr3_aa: CASRVLDGNQPQHF
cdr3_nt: TGTGCCAGTAGAGTTCTCGATGGCAATCAGCCCCAGCATTTT

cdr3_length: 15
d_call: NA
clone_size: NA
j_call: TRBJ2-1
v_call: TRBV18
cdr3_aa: CASSQGRDSYNEQFF
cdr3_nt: TGTGCCAGCTCACAGGGCCGGGACTCGTACAATGAGCAGTTCTTC

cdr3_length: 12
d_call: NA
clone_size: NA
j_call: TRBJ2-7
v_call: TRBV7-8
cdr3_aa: CASSDGPYEQYF
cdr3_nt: TGTGCCAGCAGCGACGGCCCCTACGAGCAGTACTTC

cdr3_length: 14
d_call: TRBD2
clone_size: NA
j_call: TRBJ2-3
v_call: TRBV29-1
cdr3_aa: CSVRAGVGTDTQYF
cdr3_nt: TGCAGCGTCCGAGCGGGAGTTGGGACAGATACGCAGTATTTT

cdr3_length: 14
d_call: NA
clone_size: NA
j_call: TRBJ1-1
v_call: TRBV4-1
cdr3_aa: CASSRPDRNTEAFF
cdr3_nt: TGCGCCAGCAGCCGACCCGACCGAAACACTGAAGCTTTCTTT

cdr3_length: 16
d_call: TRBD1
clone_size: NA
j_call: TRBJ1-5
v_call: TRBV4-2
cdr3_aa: CASSQGQGAGNQPQHF
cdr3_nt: TGTGCCAGCAGCCAAGGACAGGGGGCAGGCAATCAGCCCCAGCATTTT

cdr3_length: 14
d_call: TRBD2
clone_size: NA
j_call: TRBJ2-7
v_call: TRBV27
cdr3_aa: CASKKREGPGRQYF
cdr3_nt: TGTGCCAGCAAGAAGCGGGAGGGCCCGGGGCGGCAGTACTTC

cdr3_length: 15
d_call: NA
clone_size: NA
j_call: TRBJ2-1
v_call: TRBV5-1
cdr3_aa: CASSREGNRYNEQFF
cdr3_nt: TGCGCCAGCAGCCGCGAGGGGAATAGATACAATGAGCAGTTCTTC

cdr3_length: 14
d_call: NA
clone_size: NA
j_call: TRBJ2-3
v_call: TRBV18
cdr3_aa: CASSPMRATDTQYF
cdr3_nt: TGTGCCAGCTCACCAATGAGGGCTACAGATACGCAGTATTTT

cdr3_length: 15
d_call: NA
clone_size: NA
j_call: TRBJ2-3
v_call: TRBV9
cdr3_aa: CASSVGTVSTDTQYF
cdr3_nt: TGTGCCAGCAGCGTAGGGACAGTCAGCACAGATACGCAGTATTTT

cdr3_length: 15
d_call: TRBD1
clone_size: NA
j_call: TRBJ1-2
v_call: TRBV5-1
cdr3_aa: CASSLGTGLNYGYTF
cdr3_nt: TGCGCCAGCAGCTTGGGGACAGGTTTGAACTATGGCTACACCTTC

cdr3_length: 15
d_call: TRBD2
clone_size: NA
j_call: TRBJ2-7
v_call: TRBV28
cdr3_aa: CASSLAGGGIGKQYF
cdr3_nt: TGTGCCAGCAGTTTAGCGGGAGGCGGGATCGGGAAGCAGTACTTC

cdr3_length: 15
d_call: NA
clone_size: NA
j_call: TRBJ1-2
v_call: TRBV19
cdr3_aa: CASSIRSRRAHGYTF
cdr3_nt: TGTGCCAGTAGTATACGGTCCCGCAGGGCGCATGGCTACACCTTC

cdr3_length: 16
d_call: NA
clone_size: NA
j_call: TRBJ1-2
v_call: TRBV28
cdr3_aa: CASSHTLGTEKGFDTF
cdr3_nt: TGTGCCAGCAGCCATACCCTGGGGACCGAGAAAGGGTTCGACACCTTC

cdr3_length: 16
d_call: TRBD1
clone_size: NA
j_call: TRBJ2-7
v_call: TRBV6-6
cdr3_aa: CASSYSPRTGEDEQYF
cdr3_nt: TGTGCCAGCAGTTACTCCCCCAGGACAGGGGAGGACGAGCAGTACTTC

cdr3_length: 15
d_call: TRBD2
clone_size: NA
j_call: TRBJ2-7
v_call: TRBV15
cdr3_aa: CATSREIAGAYEQYF
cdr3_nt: TGTGCCACCAGCAGAGAGATAGCGGGGGCCTACGAGCAGTACTTC

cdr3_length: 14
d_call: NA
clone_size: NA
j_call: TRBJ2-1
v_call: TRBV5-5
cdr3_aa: CASSWRAGYNEQFF
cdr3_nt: TGTGCCAGCAGCTGGAGGGCCGGTTACAATGAGCAGTTCTTC

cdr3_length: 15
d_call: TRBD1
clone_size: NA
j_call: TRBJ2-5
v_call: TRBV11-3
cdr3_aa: CASSLGGQGQETQYF
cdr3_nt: TGTGCCAGCAGCTTGGGTGGACAGGGGCAAGAGACCCAGTACTTC

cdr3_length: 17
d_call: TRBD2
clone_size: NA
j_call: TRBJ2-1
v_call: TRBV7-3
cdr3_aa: CASSGTSGGSSYNEQFF
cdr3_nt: TGTGCCAGCAGCGGGACTAGCGGGGGTAGCTCCTACAATGAGCAGTTCTTC

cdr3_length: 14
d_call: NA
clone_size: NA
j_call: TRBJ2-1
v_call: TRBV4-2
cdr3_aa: CASSQPPRGGEQFF
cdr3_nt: TGTGCCAGCAGCCAACCCCCTCGCGGCGGTGAGCAGTTCTTC